The source of this TCR beta chain is a study of lymphopenia after photon versus proton radiotherapy. Per germline, CDR1 SGDLS and CDR2 YYNGEE. CDR3 size: 15 residues. Deletions cut 3 bases from V and 7 bases from J, with 16 bases between. Findings and caveats of the study: Proton therapy kept repertoires fairly stable, unlike photons, which gained effector/memory cells.

TCRdb's copy holds only in-frame clones and misses some; the assay was immunoSEQ multiplex PCR. Counted here are some 15,000 clones, more than 65% occurring once; the ten biggest clones make up more than 20%. With regard to this clone: Its antigen is unidentified.

V is TRBV9 and J is TRBJ1-4; no definite D call. This sample comprised peripheral blood, obtained from a patient treated with proton-based radiotherapy. This clonotype originated in a man between 65 and 85 years old with pancreatic cancer. The CDR3 DNA reads as TGTGCCAGCAGCGCGGTCGACGGCATAACTGAAAAACTGTTTTTT. Translating it yields CASSAVDGITEKLFF.